These T cell receptor beta chains were read from a single sample in a study of T cell repertoires in cytomegalovirus infection. TCRdb analysed the reads with MiXCR anew, one entry per CDR3 protein. The table includes under 600,000 distinct CDR3 sequences, 16% detected once. Sample: CD8+ T cells from PBMCs. The receptors here all came from a human donor in good health (CMV status not recorded). Some clones in this sample may be carry-over from other donors' samples. Each CDR3 is given with its conserved first and last residue. A D gene is named only where the DNA matches it firmly. The size entry is marked missing in some rows and otherwise reads once, few, many or a size class.

clone_size,d_call,v_call,j_call,cdr3_nt,cdr3_aa
few,.,TRBV6-1,TRBJ1-6,TGTGCCAGCAGTGGCATAGGGAGCTCCTATAATTCACCCCTCCACTTT,CASSGIGSSYNSPLHF
many,TRBD2,TRBV18,TRBJ2-1,TGTGCCAGCTCACCACCGGGACTAGCGGGCTACAATGAGCAGTTCTTC,CASSPPGLAGYNEQFF
few,.,TRBV20-1,TRBJ1-4,TGCAGTGCTAGCGTCCCGGGGGGTTCTAATGAAAAACTGTTTTTT,CSASVPGGSNEKLFF
.,.,TRBV19,TRBJ1-6,TGTGCCAGTAGTATGAGGCAGGGAGGGACACCCCTCCACTTT,CASSMRQGGTPLHF
many,TRBD2,TRBV6-6,TRBJ2-1,TGTGCCAGCAGGCGACTAGCGGGAAGGTACAATGAGCAGTTCTTC,CASRRLAGRYNEQFF
many,.,TRBV6-1,TRBJ2-7,TGTGCCGTTCACTACGAGCAGTACTTC,CAVHYEQYF
many,.,TRBV7-8,TRBJ2-3,TGTGCCAGCAGCTATAGGGGAAGGACAGATACGCAGTATTTT,CASSYRGRTDTQYF
.,.,TRBV28,TRBJ1-2,TGTGCTGTTAGACAGTCCGGATATGGCTACACCTTC,CAVRQSGYGYTF
many,.,TRBV10-3,TRBJ2-2,TGTGCCACCAGAGACGGGGAGCTGTTTTTT,CATRDGELFF
many,.,TRBV6-1,TRBJ1-1,TGTGCCACCTTTGACGGGGGCGCGGTGAACACTGAAGCTTTCTTT,CATFDGGAVNTEAFF
.,.,TRBV19,TRBJ2-1,TGTGCCAGTAGTATCTCCGCCAGGGGGAGGTACAATGAGCAGTTCTTC,CASSISARGRYNEQFF
.,TRBD2,TRBV4-1,TRBJ2-1,TGCGCCAGCAGCCAAGACGGGGGGGGGGGCTCCTACAATGAGCAGTTCTTC,CASSQDGGGGSYNEQFF
.,.,TRBV12-5,TRBJ2-7,TGTGCTAGTGGTTTACAGGGTTTAAGCTCCTACGAGCAGTACTTC,CASGLQGLSSYEQYF
few,TRBD2,TRBV29-1,TRBJ2-5,TGCAGCGTTGACGGGGAAGCGGGGGCCCGTGGGGAGACCCAGTACTTC,CSVDGEAGARGETQYF
many,.,TRBV7-2,TRBJ2-1,TGTGCCAGCAGCTTAGGTCTCGAGAGCTCCTACAATGAGCAGTTCTTC,CASSLGLESSYNEQFF
many,.,TRBV7-6,TRBJ2-7,TGTGCCAGCAGCTTATTCCCGGGCACGACCTACGAGCAGTACTTC,CASSLFPGTTYEQYF
many,.,TRBV10-3,TRBJ1-5,TGTGCCATCAGTGAGCCCCTAAATCAGCCCCAGCATTTT,CAISEPLNQPQHF
many,.,TRBV28,TRBJ2-7,TGTGCCAGCAGACCCCGTGGGGGGGAGCAGTACTTC,CASRPRGGEQYF
once,TRBD2,TRBV20-1,TRBJ2-1,TGCAGTGCTAGAGGACTAGCGGGCGACCAAGAGACCCAGTTCTTC,CSARGLAGDQETQFF
few,TRBD1,TRBV4-1,TRBJ1-1,TGCGCCAGCACGCCGAGGGACAGGGGGCGGAACACTGAAGCTTTCTTT,CASTPRDRGRNTEAFF
.,TRBD2,TRBV6-4,TRBJ2-1,TGTGCCAGCAGCCCCCGGGCTAGCGGGATTCATGAGCAGTTCTTC,CASSPRASGIHEQFF
many,.,TRBV28,TRBJ2-5,TGTGCCAGCAGTTCCGACTCGACCGGCGGGGAGACCCAGTACTTC,CASSSDSTGGETQYF
.,.,TRBV12-3/TRBV12-4,TRBJ2-7,TGTGCCAGCAGTTCGTCGGGACGGAGCTCCTACGAGCAGTACTTC,CASSSSGRSSYEQYF
many,TRBD2,TRBV7-2,TRBJ2-7,TGTGCCAGCAGCAAAACCGGGACAGCAGGACTAGCGGTGTCCTACGAGCAGTACTTC,CASSKTGTAGLAVSYEQYF
few,TRBD2,TRBV27,TRBJ2-7,TGTGCCAGCAGACTAGCGGGGCCGACAGCCTACGAGCAGTACTTC,CASRLAGPTAYEQYF
.,.,TRBV7-8,TRBJ2-1,TGTGCCAGCAGCGTCACCTGGGGGGACCACAATGAGCAGTTCTTC,CASSVTWGDHNEQFF
.,.,TRBV15,TRBJ1-1,TGTGCCACCAGCGTGGACATCGGGGGCACTGAAGCTTTCTTT,CATSVDIGGTEAFF
.,.,TRBV2,TRBJ1-6,TGTGCCAGCAGTGAAGCGGTCACATATAATTCACCCCTCCACTTT,CASSEAVTYNSPLHF
many,.,TRBV7-8,TRBJ1-5,TGTGCCAGCAGCTCAGACAGGTTTCATAGCAATCAGCCCCAGCATTTT,CASSSDRFHSNQPQHF
few,.,TRBV19,TRBJ1-4,TGTGCCGGACTGGATGCAACTAATGAAAAACTGTTTTTT,CAGLDATNEKLFF
.,.,TRBV19,TRBJ2-7,TGTGCCAGTAGTCCAGCCGGGGCCCTGTACGAGCAGTACTTC,CASSPAGALYEQYF
.,.,TRBV20-1,TRBJ1-2,TGCAGTGCTAGAGTTAATTCCCTAGGCAACTATGGCTACACCTTC,CSARVNSLGNYGYTF
.,.,TRBV6-1,TRBJ1-3,TGTGCCAGCAGTGAACTTGCGAGCTCTGGAAACACCATATATTTT,CASSELASSGNTIYF
.,.,TRBV28,TRBJ1-1,TGTGCCTGGCGACGGGGGGATACTGAAGCTTTCTTT,CAWRRGDTEAFF
few,.,TRBV29-1,TRBJ2-2,TGCAGCGTTGAGATAAGGGGGAACTGGAGCACCGGGGAGCTGTTTTTT,CSVEIRGNWSTGELFF
.,TRBD2,TRBV7-9,TRBJ2-5,TGTGCCAGCAGCCGTATTAGCGGGAGGGGGGAGACCCAGTACTTC,CASSRISGRGETQYF
.,.,TRBV14,TRBJ1-2,TGTGCCAGCAGCCAAGATACAGGGATTCTTTATGGCTACACCTTC,CASSQDTGILYGYTF
few,.,TRBV7-9,TRBJ2-1,TGTGCCAGCAGCCAAACAATTGAGCAGTTCTTC,CASSQTIEQFF
many,.,TRBV7-7,TRBJ2-7,TGTGCCAGCAGCCCTGCGGGCCGGTACTACGAGCAGTACTTC,CASSPAGRYYEQYF
.,.,TRBV5-6,TRBJ1-4,TGTGCCAGCAGCTTGGCCGGGGCAAATGAAAAACTGTTTTTT,CASSLAGANEKLFF